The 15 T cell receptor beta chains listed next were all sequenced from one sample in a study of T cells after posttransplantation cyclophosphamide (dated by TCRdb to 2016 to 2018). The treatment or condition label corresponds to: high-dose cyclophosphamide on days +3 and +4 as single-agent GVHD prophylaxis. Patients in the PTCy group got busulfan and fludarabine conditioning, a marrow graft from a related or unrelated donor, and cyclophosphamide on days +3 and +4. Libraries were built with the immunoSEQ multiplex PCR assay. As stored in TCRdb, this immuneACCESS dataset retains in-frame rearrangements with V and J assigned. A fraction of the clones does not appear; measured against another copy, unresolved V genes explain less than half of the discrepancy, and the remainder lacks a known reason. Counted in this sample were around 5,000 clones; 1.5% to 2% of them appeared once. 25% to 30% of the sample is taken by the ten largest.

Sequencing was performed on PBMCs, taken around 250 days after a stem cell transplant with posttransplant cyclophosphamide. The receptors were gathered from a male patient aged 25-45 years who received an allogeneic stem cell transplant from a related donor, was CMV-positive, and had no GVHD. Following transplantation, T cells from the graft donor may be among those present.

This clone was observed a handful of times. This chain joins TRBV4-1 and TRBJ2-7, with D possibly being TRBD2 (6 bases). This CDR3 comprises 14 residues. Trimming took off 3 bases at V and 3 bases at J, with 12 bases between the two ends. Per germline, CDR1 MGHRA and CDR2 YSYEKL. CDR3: CASSHRELDYEQYF. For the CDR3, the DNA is TGCGCCAGCAGCCATCGGGAGTTGGACTACGAGCAGTACTTC.

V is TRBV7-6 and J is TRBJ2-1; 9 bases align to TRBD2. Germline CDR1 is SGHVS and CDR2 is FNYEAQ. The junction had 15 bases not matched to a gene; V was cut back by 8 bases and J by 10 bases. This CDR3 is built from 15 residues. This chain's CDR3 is CASDGGRGGGGEQFF. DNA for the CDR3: TGTGCCAGCGACGGCGGGCGGGGGGGCGGCGGGGAGCAGTTCTTC.

The CDR3 DNA sequence: TGTGCCAGCAGCTTCCAGGGGCGAACCGGGGAGCTGTTTTTT. Residues: CASSFQGRTGELFF. The genes are TRBV7-3 and TRBJ2-2; maybe TRBD1 (6 bases). Trimming left V 3 bases short and J 5 bases short, with 10 bases between. The germline V gene has CDR1 SGHTA and CDR2 FQGTGA. This CDR3 spans 14 amino acids. Complete variable domain (other parts from reference TRBV7-3 and TRBJ2-2): GAGVSQTPSNKVTEKGKYVELRCDPISGHTALYWYRQSLGQGPEFLIYFQGTGAADDSGLPNDRFFAVRPEGSVSTLKIQRTERGDSAVYLCASSFQGRTGELFFGEGSRLTVL.

CDR3 loop: CATGAGRLDNEQFF. CDR3 bases: TGTGCCACCGGGGCGGGGCGCCTGGACAATGAGCAGTTCTTC. V is TRBV15 and J is TRBJ2-1; TRBD2 might be the D (6 bases). Germline-derived CDR1 and CDR2 are LNHNV and YYDKDF (reference sequence). This CDR3 has 14 amino acids. The V and J ends lost 8 bases and 5 bases respectively, with 16 bases between them.

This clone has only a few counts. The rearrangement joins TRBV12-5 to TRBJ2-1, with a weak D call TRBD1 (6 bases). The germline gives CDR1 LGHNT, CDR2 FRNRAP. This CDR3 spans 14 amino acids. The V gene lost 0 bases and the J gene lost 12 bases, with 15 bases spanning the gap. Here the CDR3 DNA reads TGTGCTAGTGGTTTGGTTGAGTGGGGGCCCGCGCAGTTCTTC. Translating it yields CASGLVEWGPAQFF.

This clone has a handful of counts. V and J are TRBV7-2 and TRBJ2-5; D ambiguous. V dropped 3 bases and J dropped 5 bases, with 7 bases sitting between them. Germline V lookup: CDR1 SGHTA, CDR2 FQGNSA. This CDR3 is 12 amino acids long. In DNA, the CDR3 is TGTGCCAGCAGCTTTAATGCGGAGACCCAGTACTTC. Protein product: CASSFNAETQYF.

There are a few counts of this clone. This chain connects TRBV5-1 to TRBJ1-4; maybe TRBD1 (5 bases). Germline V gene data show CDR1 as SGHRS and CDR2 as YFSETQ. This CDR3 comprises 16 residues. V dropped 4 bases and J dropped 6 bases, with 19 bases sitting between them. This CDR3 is CASSVGGVSGDEKLFF. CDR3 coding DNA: TGCGCCAGCAGCGTCGGAGGGGTCTCAGGTGATGAAAAACTGTTTTTT.

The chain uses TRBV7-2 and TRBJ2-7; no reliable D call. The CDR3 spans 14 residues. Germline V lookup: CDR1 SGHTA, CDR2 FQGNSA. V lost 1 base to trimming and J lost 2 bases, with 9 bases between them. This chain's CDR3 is CASSLEPGPYEQYF. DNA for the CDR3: TGTGCCAGCAGCTTAGAGCCAGGCCCCTACGAGCAGTACTTC.

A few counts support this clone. The CDR3 nucleotides read TGTGCCAGCACCAATTTCCGATCGGGGAATACGGCCGGGGAGCTGTTTTTT. This translates into CASTNFRSGNTAGELFF. V and J are TRBV5-4 and TRBJ2-2; D might be TRBD2 (5 bases). Germline V gene sequence: CDR1 SGHNT, CDR2 YYREEE (reference sequence). There are 17 residues in the CDR3. The V and J ends lost 6 bases and 6 bases respectively, with 24 bases between them.

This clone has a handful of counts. This CDR3 is CASSPRTSGGYTDTQYF. The CDR3 region has the DNA TGTGCCAGCTCACCTAGGACTAGCGGGGGATACACAGATACGCAGTATTTT. This rearrangement joins TRBV18 to TRBJ2-3, with 13 bases that match TRBD2. J was trimmed by 2 bases and V by 3 bases; bases with no gene match: 5. The germline V gene has CDR1 KGHSH and CDR2 LQKENI. The CDR3 extends over 17 amino acids.

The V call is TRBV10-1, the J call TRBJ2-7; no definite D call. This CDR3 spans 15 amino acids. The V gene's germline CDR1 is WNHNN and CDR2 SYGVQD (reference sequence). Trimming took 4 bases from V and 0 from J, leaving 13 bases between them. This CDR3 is CASSVGQLSSYEQYF. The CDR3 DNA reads TGCGCCAGCAGTGTGGGCCAGCTGAGCTCCTACGAGCAGTACTTC.

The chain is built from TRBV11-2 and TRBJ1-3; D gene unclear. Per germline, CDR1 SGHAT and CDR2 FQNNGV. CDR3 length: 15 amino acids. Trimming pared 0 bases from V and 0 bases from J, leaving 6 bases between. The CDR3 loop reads CASSLEAGSGNTIYF. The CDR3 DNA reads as TGTGCCAGCAGCTTAGAGGCGGGCTCTGGAAACACCATATATTTT.

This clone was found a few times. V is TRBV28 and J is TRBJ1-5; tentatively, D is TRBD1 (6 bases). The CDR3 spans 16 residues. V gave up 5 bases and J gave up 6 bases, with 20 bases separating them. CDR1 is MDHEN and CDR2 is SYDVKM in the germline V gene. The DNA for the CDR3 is TGTGCCAGCAGTCCCCTCTCGGGGGGGGCGGGTCAGCCCCAGCATTTT. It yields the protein CASSPLSGGAGQPQHF.

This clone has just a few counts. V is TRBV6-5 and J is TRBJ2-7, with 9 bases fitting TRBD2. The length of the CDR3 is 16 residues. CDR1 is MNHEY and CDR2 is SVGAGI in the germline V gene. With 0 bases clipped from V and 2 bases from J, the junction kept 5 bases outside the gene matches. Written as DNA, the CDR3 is TGTGCCAGCAGTTACTCGAAGCGGGGGGTCGCCTACGAGCAGTACTTC. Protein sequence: CASSYSKRGVAYEQYF.

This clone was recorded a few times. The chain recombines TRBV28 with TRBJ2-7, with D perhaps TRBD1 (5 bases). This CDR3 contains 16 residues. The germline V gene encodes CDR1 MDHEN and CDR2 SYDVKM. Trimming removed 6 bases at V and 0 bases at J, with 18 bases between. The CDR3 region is CASSHRETGSSYEQYF. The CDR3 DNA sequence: TGTGCCAGCAGCCACCGTGAAACAGGAAGCTCCTACGAGCAGTACTTC.